Shown below are 11 T cell receptor beta chains from a single sample sequenced in a study of T-cell memory formation after mild COVID-19. From the 5' RACE reads, TCRdb called clonotypes with MiXCR, one entry per CDR3 protein. The sample yields around 410,000 distinct CDR3 sequences, less than 25% seen once. Sequenced sample: PBMCs or a T cell subset sorted from them (not recorded which). The origin of the receptors is an adult woman who had mild COVID-19 (a few samples of this study predate the infection). Cell type and time point are not known.

This sequence joins TRBV5-1 and TRBJ2-3; D ambiguous. Germline V gene data show CDR1 as SGHRS and CDR2 as YFSETQ. V was shortened by 0 bases and J by 2 bases, with 7 bases between the two germline ends. This CDR3 has 14 amino acids. Written as DNA, the CDR3 is TGCGCCAGCAGCTTGGGAAACCCCACAGATACGCAGTATTTT. Residues: CASSLGNPTDTQYF.

V is TRBV20-1 and J is TRBJ2-7, with D uncertain. This CDR3 has 15 residues. V lost 1 base, J lost 1 base, and 14 bases lay in between. Germline values: CDR1 DFQATT, CDR2 SNEGSKA (reference sequence). CDR3 residues: CSARGGWTESYEQYF. CDR3 nucleotide sequence: TGCAGTGCTAGAGGCGGTTGGACGGAGTCCTACGAGCAGTACTTC.

In its sample, this clonotype was seen many times. The chain links TRBV7-2 to TRBJ2-1; 11 positions agree with TRBD2. Germline V gene lookup returns CDR1 SGHTA and CDR2 FQGNSA. V trimming: 1 base; J trimming: 7 bases; junction bases outside the gene matches: 0. This CDR3 contains 14 residues. The CDR3 reads CASSLGTSGNEQFF. As DNA, the CDR3 is TGTGCCAGCAGCTTAGGGACTAGCGGGAATGAGCAGTTCTTC. The whole variable domain, remainder taken from reference TRBV7-2 and TRBJ2-1, is GAGVSQSPSNKVTEKGKDVELRCDPISGHTALYWYRQSLGQGLEFLIYFQGNSAPDKSGLPSDRFSAERTGGSVSTLTIQRTQQEDSAVYLCASSLGTSGNEQFFGPGTRLTVL.

This clonotype has a count of ten or more. The rearrangement uses TRBV29-1 and TRBJ2-1; D is possibly TRBD1 or TRBD2 (6 bases each). Trimming took 1 base from V and 2 from J, leaving 9 bases between them. The CDR3 runs 14 residues. Germline assignment: CDR1 SQVTM and CDR2 ANQGSEA. CDR3 sequence reads: CSVEGRGAYNEQFF. For the CDR3, the DNA is TGCAGCGTTGAAGGGAGGGGGGCCTACAATGAGCAGTTCTTC.

The chain is built from TRBV4-1 and TRBJ1-3; D remains unclear. The CDR3 totals 15 residues. Germline CDR1 and CDR2: MGHRA and YSYEKL. V shed 0 bases and J shed 3 bases, with 9 bases lying between them. CDR3 protein: CASSQEWGYGNTIYF. CDR3 in DNA: TGCGCCAGCAGCCAAGAATGGGGTTATGGAAACACCATATATTTT.

This clonotype has only a few counts. The V and J genes are TRBV5-1 and TRBJ2-7, with D possibly matching TRBD2 (6 bases). The V end lost 0 bases, the J end lost 7 bases, and 17 bases lay between the germline ends. This CDR3 region has 15 residues. CDR1 is SGHRS, CDR2 YFSETQ, per germline. The CDR3 coding sequence is TGCGCCAGCAGCTTGGTGGGAGGAGGGGCGGAAGAGCAGTACTTC. This translates into CASSLVGGGAEEQYF.

This clonotype was counted between two and nine times. This chain uses TRBV20-1 with TRBJ2-5; D remains ambiguous. CDR3 length: 12 amino acids. Trimming removed 6 bases from V and 2 bases from J, with 10 bases in between. The germline CDR1 and CDR2 sequences are DFQATT and SNEGSKA (reference sequence). CDR3 amino acids: CSAPAQQETQYF. For the CDR3, the DNA is TGCAGTGCCCCCGCCCAGCAAGAGACCCAGTACTTC.

This clonotype has more than one count but fewer than ten. The chain links TRBV27 to TRBJ2-7; 8 positions match TRBD2. J gave up 4 bases and V 0 bases, and 11 bases lay outside the gene matches. Germline-derived CDR1 and CDR2 are MNHEY and SMNVEV (reference sequence). There are 17 residues in the CDR3. CDR3 nucleotide sequence: TGTGCCAGCAGTTTATCCCCTTGGGAAGCGGGGGTATACGAGCAGTACTTC. It specifies CASSLSPWEAGVYEQYF.

This clonotype came up a few times. The V and J genes are TRBV15 and TRBJ1-1, with D unclear. CDR1 and CDR2 (germline): LNHNV, YYDKDF (reference sequence). V lost 8 bases, J lost 7 bases, and 11 bases lay in between. The CDR3 spans 11 residues. CDR3 region: CATERLHEAFF. The DNA of the CDR3 is TGTGCCACCGAGCGGCTCCATGAAGCTTTCTTT.

This sequence joins TRBV4-3 and TRBJ2-1; D is unclear. In germline, CDR1 is LGHNA, CDR2 YSLEER. V was pared by 3 bases and J by 8 bases, with 14 bases between. The CDR3 consists of 14 residues. The CDR3 sequence: CASSQGFGLDEQFF. Written as DNA, the CDR3 is TGCGCCAGCAGCCAGGGGTTCGGCCTGGATGAGCAGTTCTTC.

This rearrangement joins TRBV12-3 or TRBV12-4 to TRBJ2-7; D tentatively fits TRBD1 or TRBD2 (5 bases each). The CDR3 covers 16 residues. Trimming removed 7 bases from V and 6 bases from J, with 25 bases in between. The CDR3 DNA reads TGTGCCAGCAAGAACGGAGAGGGCCTTACAGGAGGCGAGCAGTACTTC. Encoded protein: CASKNGEGLTGGEQYF.